The rows below give T cell receptor beta chains drawn from one sample of a study of blood T cells in healthy people across ages. TCRdb used MiXCR to reprocess the 5' RACE reads, holding one entry per CDR3 protein. The sample comprises around 1,000,000 distinct CDR3 sequences, 20% to 25% of which are singletons, and approximately 0.71% rests with the top ten. This sample was also put to use in a study of T cells of mothers and their children.

The source material was blood. The origin of the receptors is a girl aged 2 to 9 in good health. CDR3s include the opening cysteine and the closing phenylalanine or tryptophan. D genes are given only for firm matches. Size tells how often a clone was seen (once, few, many) or the class of an expanded clone, and some rows leave it out.

>few|.|TRBV6-2/TRBV6-3|TRBJ1-1
TGTGCCAGCAGTATGCGGGGGACTGAAGCTTTCTTT
CASSMRGTEAFF
>.|.|TRBV12-3/TRBV12-4|TRBJ2-1
TGTGCCAGCACCTCGTCGGAGAATGAGCAGTTCTTC
CASTSSENEQFF
>.|TRBD2|TRBV11-2|TRBJ2-3
TGTGCCAGCAGCTTCGGTGATAGCGGGTACACAGATACGCAGTATTTT
CASSFGDSGYTDTQYF
>few|TRBD2|TRBV9|TRBJ2-7
TGTGCCAGCAGCGAAACAGGCGGGGGTCTGTACGAGCAGTACTTC
CASSETGGGLYEQYF
>.|TRBD2|TRBV5-5|TRBJ2-1
TGTGCCAGCAGCTTGACTAGCGGGAGAGAGGATGGGCAGTTCTTC
CASSLTSGREDGQFF
>.|.|TRBV11-3|TRBJ1-2
TGTGCCAGCAGCCCTATGGGTGGAGATGAGGAGGGCTACACCTTC
CASSPMGGDEEGYTF
>.|.|TRBV15|TRBJ2-5
TGTGCCACCAAGGAGCCACAACAAGAGACCCAGTACTTC
CATKEPQQETQYF
>.|.|TRBV18|TRBJ1-5
TGTGCCAGCTCACCAGCATCTGAGGGGAATCAGCCCCAGCATTTT
CASSPASEGNQPQHF
>.|.|TRBV12-3/TRBV12-4|TRBJ1-5
TGTGCCAGCAGTGCGGGCCGGGCAACCGTAAATCAGCCCCAGCATTTT
CASSAGRATVNQPQHF
>many|.|TRBV28|TRBJ2-5
TGTGCCAGCAGTTCCATCTTTGGGAGTAGGCAGGTTGATACCCAGTACTTC
CASSSIFGSRQVDTQYF
>.|.|TRBV25-1|TRBJ2-5
TGTGCCAGCAGTCCCGGGACTGAAACTGGAGAGACCCAGTACTTC
CASSPGTETGETQYF
>.|.|TRBV4-1|TRBJ2-3
TGCGCCAGCAGCCCAAGTTCCCTAGCCAATACGCAGTATTTT
CASSPSSLANTQYF
>few|.|TRBV12-3/TRBV12-4|TRBJ1-1
TGTGCCAGCAACGACAGGACGAACACTGAAGCTTTCTTT
CASNDRTNTEAFF
>.|.|TRBV29-1|TRBJ1-1
TGCAGCGTTGATGCCCAGGGGAATTGGGATTCAGTGGGAGCTTTCTTT
CSVDAQGNWDSVGAFF
>.|TRBD1|TRBV7-9|TRBJ2-6
TGTGCCAGCAGCCAACCGGGACAGGGGGTCTTTGGGGCCAACGTCCTGACTTTC
CASSQPGQGVFGANVLTF
>few|.|TRBV20-1|TRBJ2-1
TGCAGTGCTAGAGATCCCTATAGTAGTGGGAGCTCCTACAATGAGCAGTTCTTC
CSARDPYSSGSSYNEQFF
>few|.|TRBV9|TRBJ1-2
TGTGCCAGCAGCGGCGGAAGACAGGACTTC
CASSGGRQDF
>few|.|TRBV10-3|TRBJ2-7
TGTGCCATCATTAGCCCGGAGAGCTCCTACGAGCAGTACTTC
CAIISPESSYEQYF
>.|TRBD2|TRBV7-2|TRBJ2-7
TGTGCCAGCAGCCATGATAGCGGGAGGGCCGAAGTCTACGAGCAGTACTTC
CASSHDSGRAEVYEQYF
>few|.|TRBV11-2|TRBJ2-2
TGTGCCAGCAGCCCGACAGGAAGGGACACCGGGGAGCTGTTTTTT
CASSPTGRDTGELFF
>.|TRBD1|TRBV5-1|TRBJ1-1
TGCGCCAGCAGCTTGTTGGGGACAGGGGGCCTGAACACTGAAGCTTTCTTT
CASSLLGTGGLNTEAFF
>few|.|TRBV10-3|TRBJ2-5
TGTGCCATCAGTCTGGAAAGTACAGAGACCCAGTACTTC
CAISLESTETQYF
>.|TRBD2|TRBV6-2/TRBV6-3|TRBJ2-7
TGTGCCAGCAGTGTTCGAGCCGGGACTAGGTCGACCTACGAGCAGTACTTC
CASSVRAGTRSTYEQYF
>few|TRBD1|TRBV12-3/TRBV12-4|TRBJ1-1
TGTGCCAGCAGTTCTCGGGACAGGTGGACTGAAGCTTTCTTT
CASSSRDRWTEAFF
>few|TRBD2|TRBV5-5|TRBJ2-3
TGTGCCAGCACAAACCCCAGCGGGGGTACAGATACGCAGTATTTT
CASTNPSGGTDTQYF